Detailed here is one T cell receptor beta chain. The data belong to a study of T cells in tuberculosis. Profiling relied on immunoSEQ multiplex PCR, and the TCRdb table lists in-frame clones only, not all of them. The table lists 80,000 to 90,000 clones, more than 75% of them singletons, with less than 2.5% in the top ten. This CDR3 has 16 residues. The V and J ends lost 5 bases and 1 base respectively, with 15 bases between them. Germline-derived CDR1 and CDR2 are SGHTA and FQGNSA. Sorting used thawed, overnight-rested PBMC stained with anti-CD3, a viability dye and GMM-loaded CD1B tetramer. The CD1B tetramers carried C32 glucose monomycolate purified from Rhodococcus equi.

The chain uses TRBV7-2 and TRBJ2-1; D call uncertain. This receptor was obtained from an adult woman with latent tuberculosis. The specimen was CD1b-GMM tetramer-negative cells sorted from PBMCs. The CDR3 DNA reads TGTGCCAGCAGCCCCCGAACCAGTTTATCCTACAATGAGCAGTTCTTC. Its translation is CASSPRTSLSYNEQFF. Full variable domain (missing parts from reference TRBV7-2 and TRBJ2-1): GAGVSQSPSNKVTEKGKDVELRCDPISGHTALYWYRQSLGQGLEFLIYFQGNSAPDKSGLPSDRFSAERTGGSVSTLTIQRTQQEDSAVYLCASSPRTSLSYNEQFFGPGTRLTVL.